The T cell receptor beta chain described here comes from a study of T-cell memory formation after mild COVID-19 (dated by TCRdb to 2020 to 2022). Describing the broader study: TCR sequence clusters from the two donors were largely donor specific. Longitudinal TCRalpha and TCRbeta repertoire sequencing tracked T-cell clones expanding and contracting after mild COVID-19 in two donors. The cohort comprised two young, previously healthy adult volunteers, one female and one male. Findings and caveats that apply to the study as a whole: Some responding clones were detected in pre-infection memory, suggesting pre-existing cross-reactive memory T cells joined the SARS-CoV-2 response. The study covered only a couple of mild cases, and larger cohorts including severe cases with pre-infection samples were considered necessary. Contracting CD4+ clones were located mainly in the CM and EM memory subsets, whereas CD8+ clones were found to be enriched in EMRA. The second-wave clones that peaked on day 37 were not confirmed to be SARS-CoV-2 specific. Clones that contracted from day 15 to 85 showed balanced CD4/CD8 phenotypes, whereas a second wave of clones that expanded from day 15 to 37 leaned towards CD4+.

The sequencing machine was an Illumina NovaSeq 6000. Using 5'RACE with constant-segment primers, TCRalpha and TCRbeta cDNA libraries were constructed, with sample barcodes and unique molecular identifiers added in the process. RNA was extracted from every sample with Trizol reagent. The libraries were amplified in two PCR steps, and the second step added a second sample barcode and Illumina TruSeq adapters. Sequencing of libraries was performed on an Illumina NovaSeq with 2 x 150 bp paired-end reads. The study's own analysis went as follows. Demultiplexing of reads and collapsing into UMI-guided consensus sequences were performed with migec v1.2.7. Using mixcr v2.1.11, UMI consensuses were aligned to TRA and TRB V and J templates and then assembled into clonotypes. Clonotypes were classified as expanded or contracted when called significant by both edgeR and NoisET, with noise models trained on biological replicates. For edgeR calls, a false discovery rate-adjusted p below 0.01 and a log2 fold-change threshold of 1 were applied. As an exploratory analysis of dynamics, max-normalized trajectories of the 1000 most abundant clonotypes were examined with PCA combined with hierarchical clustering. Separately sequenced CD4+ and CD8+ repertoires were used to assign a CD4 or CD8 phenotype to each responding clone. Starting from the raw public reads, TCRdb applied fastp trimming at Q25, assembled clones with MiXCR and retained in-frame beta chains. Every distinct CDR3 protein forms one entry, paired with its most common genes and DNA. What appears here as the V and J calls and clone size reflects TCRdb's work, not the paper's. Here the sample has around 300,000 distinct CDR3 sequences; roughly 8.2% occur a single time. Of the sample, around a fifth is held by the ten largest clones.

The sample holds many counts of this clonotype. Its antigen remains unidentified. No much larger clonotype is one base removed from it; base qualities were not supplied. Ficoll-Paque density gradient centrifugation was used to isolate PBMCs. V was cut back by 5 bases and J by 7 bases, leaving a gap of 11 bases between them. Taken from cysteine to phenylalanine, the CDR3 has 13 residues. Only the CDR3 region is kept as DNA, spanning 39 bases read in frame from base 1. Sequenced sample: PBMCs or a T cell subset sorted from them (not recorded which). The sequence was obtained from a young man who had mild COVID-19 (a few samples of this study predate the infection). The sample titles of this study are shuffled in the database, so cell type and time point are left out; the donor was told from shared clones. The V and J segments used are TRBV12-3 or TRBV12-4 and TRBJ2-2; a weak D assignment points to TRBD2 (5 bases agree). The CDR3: CASSLLEIGELFF. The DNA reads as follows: TGTGCCAGCAGTCTACTAGAGATCGGGGAGCTGTTTTTT.